The text below deals with one TCR beta chain. Antigen unknown. The CDR3 is 17 residues long. The J segment lost 5 bases and the V segment lost 4 bases, leaving 7 bases of the junction unmatched. Germline CDR1 SGDLS, CDR2 YYNGEE. TCRdb redid the calling of the reads with MiXCR, one entry per CDR3 protein. This sample has about 770,000 distinct CDR3 sequences, with just under 30% found just once. The data were taken from a study of T cell repertoires in cytomegalovirus infection. Across the study: Both recently identified HLA-C-restricted and well-studied HLA-B-restricted CMV epitopes were used in the study. Study-level points and caveats: Public TCR beta family frequency separated CMV-and-HLA carriers, including in an independent cohort.

The gene calls are TRBV9 and TRBJ2-1, with 15 bases identical to TRBD2. The sample in question was cultured CD8+ T cells from PBMCs, obtained from culture after CMV antigen stimulation. The sequence was collected from a human donor in good health (CMV status not recorded). Some clones in this sample may be carry-over from other donors' samples. The CDR3: CASSIWTSGGVHNEQFF. Written as DNA, the CDR3 is TGTGCCAGCAGCATCTGGACTAGCGGGGGGGTCCACAATGAGCAGTTCTTC.